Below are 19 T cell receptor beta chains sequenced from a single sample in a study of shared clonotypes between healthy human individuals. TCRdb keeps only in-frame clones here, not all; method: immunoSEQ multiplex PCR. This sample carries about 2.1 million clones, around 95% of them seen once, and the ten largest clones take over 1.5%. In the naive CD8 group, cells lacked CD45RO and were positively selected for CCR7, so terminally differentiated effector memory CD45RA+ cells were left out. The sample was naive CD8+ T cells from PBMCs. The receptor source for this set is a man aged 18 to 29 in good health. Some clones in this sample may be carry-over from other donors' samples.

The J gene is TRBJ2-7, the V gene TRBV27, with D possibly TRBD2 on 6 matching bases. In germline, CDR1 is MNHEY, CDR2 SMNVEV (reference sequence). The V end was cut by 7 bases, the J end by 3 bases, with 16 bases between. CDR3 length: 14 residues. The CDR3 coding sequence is TGTGCCAGCAAAGGTATAAGGGGAGGCTACGAGCAGTACTTC. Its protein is CASKGIRGGYEQYF.

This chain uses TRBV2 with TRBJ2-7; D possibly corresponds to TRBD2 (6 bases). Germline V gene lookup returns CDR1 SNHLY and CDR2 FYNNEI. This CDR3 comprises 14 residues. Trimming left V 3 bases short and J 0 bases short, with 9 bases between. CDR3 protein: CASSDLAVSYEQYF. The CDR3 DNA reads TGTGCCAGCAGTGATTTAGCGGTCTCCTACGAGCAGTACTTC. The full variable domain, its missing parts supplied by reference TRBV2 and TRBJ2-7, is EPEVTQTPSHQVTQMGQEVILRCVPISNHLYFYWYRQILGQKVEFLVSFYNNEISEKSEIFDDQFSVERPDGSNFTLKIRSTKLEDSAMYFCASSDLAVSYEQYFGPGTRLTVT.

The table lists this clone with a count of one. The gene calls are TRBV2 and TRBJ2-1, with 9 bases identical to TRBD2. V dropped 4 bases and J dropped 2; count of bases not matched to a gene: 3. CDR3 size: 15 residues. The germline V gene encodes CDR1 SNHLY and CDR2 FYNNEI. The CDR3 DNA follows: TGTGCCAGCAGTGCGGCTAGCGGGGCCTACAATGAGCAGTTCTTC. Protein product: CASSAASGAYNEQFF.

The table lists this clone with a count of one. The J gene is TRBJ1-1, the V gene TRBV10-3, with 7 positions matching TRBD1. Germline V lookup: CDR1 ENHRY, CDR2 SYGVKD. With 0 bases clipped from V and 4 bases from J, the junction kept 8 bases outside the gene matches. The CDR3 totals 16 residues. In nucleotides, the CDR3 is TGTGCCATCAGTGAGTCATTAACAGGGGAGGCCACTGAAGCTTTCTTT. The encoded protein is CAISESLTGEATEAFF.

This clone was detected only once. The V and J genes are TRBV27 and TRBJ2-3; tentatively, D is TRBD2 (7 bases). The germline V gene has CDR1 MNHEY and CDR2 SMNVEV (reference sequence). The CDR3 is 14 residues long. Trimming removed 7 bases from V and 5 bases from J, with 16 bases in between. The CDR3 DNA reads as TGTGCCAGCAAAGTGGGGGGGGCGGGAGATACGCAGTATTTT. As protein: CASKVGGAGDTQYF.

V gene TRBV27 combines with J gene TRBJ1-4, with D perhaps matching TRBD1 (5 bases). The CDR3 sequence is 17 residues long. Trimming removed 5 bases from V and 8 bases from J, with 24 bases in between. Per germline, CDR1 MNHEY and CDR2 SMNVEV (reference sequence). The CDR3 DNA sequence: TGTGCCAGCAGTCCTCGACAGAGACTTGAAATTGAAGAAAAACTGTTTTTT. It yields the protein CASSPRQRLEIEEKLFF.

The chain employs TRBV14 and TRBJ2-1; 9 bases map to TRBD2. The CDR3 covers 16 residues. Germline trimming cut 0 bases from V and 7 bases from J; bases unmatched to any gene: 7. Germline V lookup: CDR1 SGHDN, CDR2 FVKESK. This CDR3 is CASSQDRSGRLNEQFF. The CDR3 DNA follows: TGTGCCAGCAGCCAAGATCGAAGCGGGAGGCTGAATGAGCAGTTCTTC.

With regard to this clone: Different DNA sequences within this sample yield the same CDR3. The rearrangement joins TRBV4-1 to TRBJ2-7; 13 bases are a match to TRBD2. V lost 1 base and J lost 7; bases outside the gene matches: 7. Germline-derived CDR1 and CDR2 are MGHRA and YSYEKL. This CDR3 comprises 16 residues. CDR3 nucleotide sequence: TGCGCCAGCAGCCAAGGGGCGGGACTAGCGGGACTAGAGCAGTACTTC. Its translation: CASSQGAGLAGLEQYF.

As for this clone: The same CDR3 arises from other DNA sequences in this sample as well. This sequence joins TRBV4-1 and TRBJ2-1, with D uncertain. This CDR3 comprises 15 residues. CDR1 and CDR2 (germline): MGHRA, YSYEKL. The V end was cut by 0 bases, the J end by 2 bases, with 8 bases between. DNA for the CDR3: TGCGCCAGCAGCCAAGATCGTGGGACCTACAATGAGCAGTTCTTC. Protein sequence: CASSQDRGTYNEQFF.

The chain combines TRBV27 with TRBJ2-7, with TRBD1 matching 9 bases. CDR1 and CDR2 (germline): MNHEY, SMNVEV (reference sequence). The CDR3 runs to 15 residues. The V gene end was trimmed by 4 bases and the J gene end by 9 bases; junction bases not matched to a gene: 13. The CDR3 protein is CASSSPTGGEEGQYF. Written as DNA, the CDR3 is TGTGCCAGCAGTTCCCCGACAGGGGGTGAGGAGGGGCAGTACTTC.

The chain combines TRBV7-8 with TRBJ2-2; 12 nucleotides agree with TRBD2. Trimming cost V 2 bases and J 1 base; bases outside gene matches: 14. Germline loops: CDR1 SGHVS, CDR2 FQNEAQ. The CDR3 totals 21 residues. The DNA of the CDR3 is TGTGCCAGCAGCTTACCTCCGTCGACGACTAGCGGGAGTGGGAACACCGGGGAGCTGTTTTTT. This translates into CASSLPPSTTSGSGNTGELFF.

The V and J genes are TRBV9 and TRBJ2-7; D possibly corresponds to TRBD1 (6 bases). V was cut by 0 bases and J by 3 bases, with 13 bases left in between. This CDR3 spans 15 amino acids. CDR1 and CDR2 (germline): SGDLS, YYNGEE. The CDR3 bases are TGTGCCAGCAGCGTAGGACCCGGACAGAACTACGAGCAGTACTTC. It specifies CASSVGPGQNYEQYF. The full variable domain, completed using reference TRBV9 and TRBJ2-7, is DSGVTQTPKHLITATGQRVTLRCSPRSGDLSVYWYQQSLDQGLQFLIQYYNGEERAKGNILERFSAQQFPDLHSELNLSSLELGDSALYFCASSVGPGQNYEQYFGPGTRLTVT.

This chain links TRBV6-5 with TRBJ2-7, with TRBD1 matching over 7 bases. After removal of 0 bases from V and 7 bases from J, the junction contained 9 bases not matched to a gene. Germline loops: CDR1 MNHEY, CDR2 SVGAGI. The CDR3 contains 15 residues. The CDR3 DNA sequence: TGTGCCAGCAGTTACTCCCGACAGGGCCCAGGGGAGCAGTACTTC. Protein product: CASSYSRQGPGEQYF.

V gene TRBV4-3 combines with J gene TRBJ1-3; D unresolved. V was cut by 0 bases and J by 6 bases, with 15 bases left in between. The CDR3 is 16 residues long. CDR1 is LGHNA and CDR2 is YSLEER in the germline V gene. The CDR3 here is CASSQDLRLPLNTIYF. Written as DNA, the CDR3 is TGCGCCAGCAGCCAAGATTTGAGGCTGCCCTTAAACACCATATATTTT.

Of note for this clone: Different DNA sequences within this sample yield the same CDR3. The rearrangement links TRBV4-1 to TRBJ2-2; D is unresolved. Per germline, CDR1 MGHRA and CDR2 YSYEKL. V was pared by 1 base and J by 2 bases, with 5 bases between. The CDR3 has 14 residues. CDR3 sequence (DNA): TGCGCCAGCAGCCAAGGTCAAAACACCGGGGAGCTGTTTTTT. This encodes CASSQGQNTGELFF.

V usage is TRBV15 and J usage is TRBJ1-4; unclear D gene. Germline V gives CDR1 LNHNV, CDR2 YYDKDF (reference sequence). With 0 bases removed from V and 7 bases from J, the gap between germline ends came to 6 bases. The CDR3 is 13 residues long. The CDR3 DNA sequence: TGTGCCACCAGCAGAGAAGTTGGTGAAAAACTGTTTTTT. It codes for CATSREVGEKLFF.

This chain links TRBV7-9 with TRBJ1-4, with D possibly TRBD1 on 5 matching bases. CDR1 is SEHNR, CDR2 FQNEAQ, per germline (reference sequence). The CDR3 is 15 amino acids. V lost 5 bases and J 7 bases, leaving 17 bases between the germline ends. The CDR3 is CASSLRGLGVEKLFF. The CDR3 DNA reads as TGTGCCAGCAGCCTGAGGGGCCTGGGAGTTGAAAAACTGTTTTTT.

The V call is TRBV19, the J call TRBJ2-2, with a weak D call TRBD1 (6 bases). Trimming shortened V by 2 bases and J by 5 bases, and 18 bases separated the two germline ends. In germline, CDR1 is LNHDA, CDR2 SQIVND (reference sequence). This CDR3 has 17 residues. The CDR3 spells CASSILWDMGLTGELFF. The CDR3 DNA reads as TGTGCCAGTAGTATATTATGGGACATGGGGCTAACCGGGGAGCTGTTTTTT. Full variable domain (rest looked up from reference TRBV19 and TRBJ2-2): DGGITQSPKYLFRKEGQNVTLSCEQNLNHDAMYWYRQDPGQGLRLIYYSQIVNDFQKGDIAEGYSVSREKKESFPLTVTSAQKNPTAFYLCASSILWDMGLTGELFFGEGSRLTVL.

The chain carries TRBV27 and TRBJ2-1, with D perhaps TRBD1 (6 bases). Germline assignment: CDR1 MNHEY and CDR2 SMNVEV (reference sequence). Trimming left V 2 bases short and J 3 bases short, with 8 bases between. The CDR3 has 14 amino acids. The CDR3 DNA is TGTGCCAGCAGTTTACAGGGGAACTACAATGAGCAGTTCTTC. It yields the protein CASSLQGNYNEQFF.